This is a list of T cell receptor beta chains from one sample in a study of CD4 T cells in relation to SARS-CoV-2 and coronaviruses. Which antigens these TCRs recognize remains unknown. Sequencing used immunoSEQ multiplex PCR; TCRdb keeps in-frame clones, though not all of them. The sample yields tens of thousands of clones, about 80% seen once. The sample was CD4+ T cells from PBMCs, cultured in vitro. These receptors originate from a human donor in good health. Both conserved end residues are trimmed from each CDR3.

v_call	j_call	cdr3_aa
TRBV6-5	TRBJ2-1	ASRPGTSYNEQF
TRBV9	TRBJ2-7	ASSVGTGFSEQY
TRBV24-1	TRBJ1-2	ATSGTHRGENYGYT
TRBV19	TRBJ2-1	ASSSDPGRKQF
TRBV19	TRBJ1-5	ASTTLDRGNQPQH
TRBV2	TRBJ2-7	ASRRERDYEQY
TRBV9	TRBJ1-1	ASSVVPSGTGGPWTEAF
TRBV24-1	TRBJ2-1	ATSDSGTSGRGGEQF
TRBV6-5	TRBJ1-5	ASRDSLQPQH
TRBV18	TRBJ1-2	ASSEVRGGKNGYT
TRBV7-2	TRBJ2-1	ASSPPNRGPSYNEQF
TRBV9	TRBJ1-3	ASSVDVGNTIY
TRBV2	TRBJ2-7	ASSEDGRTYEQY
TRBV14	TRBJ2-5	ASSVGQFSQETQY
TRBV28	TRBJ2-1	ASSLSGGSGGF
TRBV18	TRBJ2-6	ASSPIVYRDSSGANVLT
TRBV28	TRBJ2-7	ASSPALGPHSYEQY
TRBV28	TRBJ2-2	ATHAGVRGPSTGELF
TRBV6-5	TRBJ2-1	ASSSQQRAEQNEQF
TRBV10-3	TRBJ2-2	AIPLLPSGNTGELF
TRBV15	TRBJ1-1	ATSRDVDTEAF
TRBV5-6	TRBJ2-3	ASSLLGQGTDTQY
TRBV25-1	TRBJ1-1	ASRQGPWTEAF
TRBV12-3/TRBV12-4	TRBJ1-1	ASSFSQASEAF
TRBV6-6	TRBJ2-3	ASSYSTAGGTDTQY
TRBV5-4	TRBJ2-5	ASSSDNLGGETQY
TRBV19	TRBJ1-2	ASSMWRVAGYT
TRBV24-1	TRBJ2-1	ATSGASGTSLKGPYNEQF
TRBV30	TRBJ2-7	AWSIAGPSYEQY
TRBV21-1	TRBJ1-1	ASSKNRWQKGCGTEAF
TRBV6-2/TRBV6-3	TRBJ2-2	ASSYRQSNTGELF
TRBV9	TRBJ1-2	ASSGRGAGNYGYT
TRBV5-1	TRBJ2-1	ASSARTDEQF
TRBV3-1/TRBV3-2	TRBJ2-3	ASSQRASGRTSTDTQY
TRBV29-1	TRBJ2-5	SVGSETQY
TRBV20-1	TRBJ2-5	SASSSATRGTGETQY
TRBV30	TRBJ2-1	AWSGGAGGLDEQF
TRBV10-3	TRBJ1-2	AISTENNGYT
TRBV5-1	TRBJ2-7	ASSGTGLYEQY
TRBV2	TRBJ2-1	ASSGRGQQGVGNNEQF
TRBV30	TRBJ1-1	AWSAHRENTEAF
TRBV6-5	TRBJ1-2	ASSIRIGYYGYT
TRBV4-1	TRBJ2-5	ASSQVIRGRDWTQY
TRBV27	TRBJ1-2	ASRPYLGLAGYT
TRBV6-5	TRBJ1-2	ASSYSTTNYGYT
TRBV10-2	TRBJ1-6	ASSDSGTGVISYNSPLH